This paragraph covers one T cell receptor beta chain sequence. The data are from a study of T-cell memory formation after mild COVID-19. The overall study: Across donors, TCR clusters were largely donor specific.

Germline V gene data show CDR1 as SGHTA and CDR2 as FQGNSA. The CDR3 consists of 16 residues. The V end was cut by 2 bases, the J end by 3 bases, with 16 bases between. Researchers used 5'RACE with constant-segment primers to make TCR alpha and TCR beta cDNA libraries that carry sample barcodes and UMIs. TCRdb ran MiXCR on the 5' RACE reads and lists one entry per CDR3 protein. The sample lists roughly 110,000 distinct CDR3 sequences, 13% to 15% occurring once. The TCR was taken from a man younger than 35 who had mild COVID-19 (a few samples of this study predate the infection). Cell type and time point are not known. The sequencing sample was made of PBMCs or a T cell subset sorted from them (not recorded which). This chain links TRBV7-2 with TRBJ1-2; D is unclear. In nucleotides, the CDR3 is TGTGCCAGCAGCTTAAGCCTAAAATGGTTTTACTATGGCTACACCTTC. Amino acids: CASSLSLKWFYYGYTF.